A single sample gave rise to the 25 T cell receptor beta chains below, sequenced in a study of T cells after posttransplantation cyclophosphamide. Sequencing was performed with immunoSEQ multiplex PCR; in TCRdb, only in-frame clones are kept and a portion is missing. This table holds 20,000 to 25,000 clones, approximately 85% found once. The material sequenced was PBMCs. These receptors all come from a woman aged 60-70 years with a blood cancer, CMV-positive, and with a related stem cell donor.

The chain joins TRBV10-3 to TRBJ2-1, with D unresolved. The CDR3 has 14 amino acids. Trimming left V 4 bases short and J 9 bases short, with 16 bases between. Per the germline V gene, CDR1 is ENHRY and CDR2 is SYGVKD. CDR3 sequence reads: CAISVHPERGEQFF. CDR3 DNA sequence: TGTGCCATCAGTGTGCACCCGGAGCGCGGTGAGCAGTTCTTC.

The CDR3 DNA is TGTGCCAGCAGTCCGGGACTAGCGGGAGTGAGAGAGACCCAGTACTTC. Translating it yields CASSPGLAGVRETQYF. The V gene is TRBV7-9, the J gene TRBJ2-5; 14 nucleotides line up with TRBD2. The CDR3 has 16 amino acids. The V gene end was trimmed by 6 bases and the J gene end by 4 bases; junction bases not matched to a gene: 7. Looked up from germline, CDR1 is SEHNR and CDR2 is FQNEAQ (reference sequence).

The genes are TRBV11-2 and TRBJ2-7; weak D call: TRBD2 (6 bases). This CDR3 is built from 13 residues. Germline CDR1 reads SGHAT; CDR2 reads FQNNGV. V lost 7 bases to trimming and J lost 4 bases, with 14 bases between them. CDR3 DNA: TGTGCCAGCAAGACTAGTTGGGCTTACGAGCAGTACTTC. This encodes CASKTSWAYEQYF.

The chain combines TRBV4-1 with TRBJ2-7; a weak D match, TRBD2 (5 bases). Per the germline V gene, CDR1 is MGHRA and CDR2 is YSYEKL. Trimming shortened V by 1 base and J by 4 bases, and 14 bases separated the two germline ends. The CDR3 sequence is 15 residues long. CDR3 coding DNA: TGCGCCAGCAGCCAAGGCATCACTAGTAATTACGAGCAGTACTTC. This codes for CASSQGITSNYEQYF.

This clone appeared a single time. The chain recombines TRBV15 with TRBJ2-2, with 7 bases matching TRBD1. Germline CDR1 reads LNHNV; CDR2 reads YYDKDF (reference sequence). The CDR3 contains 14 residues. The junction had 3 bases not matched to a gene; V was cut back by 2 bases and J by 6 bases. The CDR3 sequence is CATSRRTGSGELFF. The CDR3 region has the DNA TGTGCCACCAGCAGAAGGACAGGTTCCGGGGAGCTGTTTTTT.

The chain couples TRBV21-1 to TRBJ2-5; the table gives TRBD2 as D, unverified against the DNA. TRBV21-1 is shown as a pseudogene. The CDR3 loop spans 17 amino acids. The chain's CDR3 is CASSGGTSGPTRGEQYF. The CDR3 region has the DNA TGTGCCAGCAGCGGCGGGACTAGCGGGCCCACGAGGGGAGAGCAGTACTTC.

The chain is built from TRBV29-1 and TRBJ2-7; 13 positions match TRBD2. CDR3 length equals 15 residues. V dropped 7 bases and J dropped 4; count of bases not matched to a gene: 10. Germline CDR1 and CDR2: SQVTM and ANQGSEA. CDR3 DNA sequence: TGCAGCGCGAAAATGGGACTAGCGGGAAGATACGAGCAGTACTTC. Residues: CSAKMGLAGRYEQYF.

The V and J genes are TRBV5-1 and TRBJ1-1, with TRBD1 identical over 8 bases. The CDR3 runs to 16 residues. The V gene end was trimmed by 4 bases and the J gene end by 1 base; junction bases not matched to a gene: 9. Germline lookup yields CDR1 SGHRS and CDR2 YFSETQ. CDR3 region: CASSIGRTGKNTEAFF. The CDR3 DNA is TGCGCCAGCAGCATAGGCCGGACAGGGAAGAACACTGAAGCTTTCTTT.

This clone was seen just once. This chain joins TRBV5-1 and TRBJ2-1; 8 nucleotides match TRBD1. The junction had 9 bases not matched to a gene; V was cut back by 3 bases and J by 4 bases. Germline values: CDR1 SGHRS, CDR2 YFSETQ. CDR3 length: 16 amino acids. The CDR3 DNA sequence: TGCGCCAGCAGCTCAGGGGACAGGAGTTTTTACAATGAGCAGTTCTTC. It is translated as CASSSGDRSFYNEQFF.

This chain links TRBV7-3 with TRBJ2-1, with 7 bases identical to TRBD2. V lost 5 bases and J lost 10; bases outside the gene matches: 14. Germline CDR1 and CDR2: SGHTA and FQGTGA. This CDR3 contains 15 residues. CDR3 sequence (DNA): TGTGCCAGCAGCCCAGGACTAGTTCGTAGATCGGAGCAGTTCTTC. Residues: CASSPGLVRRSEQFF.

This chain joins TRBV11-3 and TRBJ2-1, with D possibly being TRBD1 (6 bases). Germline V gene lookup returns CDR1 SGHNT and CDR2 YENEEA. CDR3 size: 15 residues. V was shortened by 0 bases and J by 6 bases, with 12 bases between the two germline ends. In DNA, the CDR3 is TGTGCCAGCAGCTTAGAATCGACAGGAGGCAATGAGCAGTTCTTC. It specifies CASSLESTGGNEQFF. Together with reference TRBV11-3 and TRBJ2-1, the CDR3 gives the full variable domain: EAGVVQSPRYKIIEKKQPVAFWCNPISGHNTLYWYLQNLGQGPELLIRYENEEAVDDSQLPKDRFSAERLKGVDSTLKIQPAELGDSAVYLCASSLESTGGNEQFFGPGTRLTVL.

V usage is TRBV5-4 and J usage is TRBJ2-5; tentatively, D is TRBD2 (5 bases). The CDR3 spans 14 residues. Trimming removed 0 bases at V and 0 bases at J, with 6 bases between. Germline CDR1 and CDR2: SGHNT and YYREEE (reference sequence). The CDR3 reads CASSLARDQETQYF. The DNA of the CDR3 is TGTGCCAGCAGCTTGGCGCGGGACCAAGAGACCCAGTACTTC. The full variable domain, its missing parts supplied by reference TRBV5-4 and TRBJ2-5, is ETGVTQSPTHLIKTRGQQVTLRCSSQSGHNTVSWYQQALGQGPQFIFQYYREEENGRGNFPPRFSGLQFPNYSSELNVNALELDDSALYLCASSLARDQETQYFGPGTRLLVL.

The chain has TRBV5-1 and TRBJ1-1; 9 positions agree with TRBD1. The CDR3 has 15 amino acids. The trim removed 4 bases at V and 0 bases at J, leaving 4 bases unmatched. CDR1 and CDR2 from the germline V gene are SGHRS and YFSETQ. The CDR3 here is CASSPGQGLNTEAFF. CDR3 nucleotide sequence: TGCGCCAGCAGCCCCGGACAGGGGCTGAACACTGAAGCTTTCTTT.

The chain uses TRBV7-8 and TRBJ2-3, with D tentatively TRBD2 (5 bases). The CDR3 has 15 residues. Between the trimmed V and J ends, which lost 5 bases and 5 bases, there was a span of 17 bases. In germline, CDR1 is SGHVS, CDR2 FQNEAQ. Here the CDR3 reads CASSHARRLGDTQYF. The DNA of the CDR3 is TGTGCCAGCAGCCATGCCCGGAGGTTGGGAGATACGCAGTATTTT.

This chain connects TRBV19 to TRBJ2-3, with 10 bases matching TRBD2. Germline CDR1 and CDR2: LNHDA and SQIVND (reference sequence). The V and J ends lost 4 bases and 0 bases, in that order; junction bases with no gene match: 7. The CDR3 spans 17 residues. CDR3: CASSRSSGGPSTDTQYF. The CDR3, as DNA: TGTGCCAGTAGTAGGTCTAGCGGGGGCCCTAGCACAGATACGCAGTATTTT.

The genes are TRBV7-2 and TRBJ1-1; weak D call: TRBD1 (6 bases). The germline CDR1 and CDR2 sequences are SGHTA and FQGNSA. This CDR3 is 13 amino acids long. Trimming shortened V by 2 bases and J by 8 bases, and 12 bases separated the two germline ends. The CDR3 coding sequence is TGTGCCAGCAGCTTATGGTCAGGGGCCGAAGCTTTCTTT. Its translation is CASSLWSGAEAFF.

The rearrangement joins TRBV7-9 to TRBJ1-2; 8 nucleotides match TRBD1. The V segment lost 5 bases and the J segment 8 bases; nucleotides outside the gene matches: 16. There are 16 residues in the CDR3. Germline CDR1 SEHNR, CDR2 FQNEAQ (reference sequence). CDR3 DNA: TGTGCCAGCAGCCGTGATCCAGGGGGCGAAGCGCGCGGCTACACCTTC. It is translated as CASSRDPGGEARGYTF.

The J gene is TRBJ2-3, the V gene TRBV4-1; D gene unclear. V was clipped by 4 bases and J by 6 bases, with 20 bases between them. Germline V CDR1 and CDR2: MGHRA, YSYEKL. The CDR3 covers 16 residues. CDR3 DNA sequence: TGCGCCAGCAGCCCAGGCCGTATGGCAGGTGGGGATACGCAGTATTTT. It encodes CASSPGRMAGGDTQYF.

Concerning this clone: A read error may produce the germline difference seen at one junction end. The CDR3 protein is CAGSLRSIGASGYTF. CDR3 DNA sequence: TGTGCCGGCAGCTTAAGGTCGATCGGAGCTTCGGGCTACACCTTC. V and J are TRBV7-6 and TRBJ1-2; D unresolved. In germline, CDR1 is SGHVS, CDR2 FNYEAQ. This CDR3 has 15 residues.

In this sample, this clone turned up once. This rearrangement joins TRBV27 to TRBJ1-4, with no clear D. The CDR3 contains 19 residues. V was cut by 2 bases and J by 10 bases, with 29 bases left in between. The germline CDR1 and CDR2 sequences are MNHEY and SMNVEV (reference sequence). CDR3 bases: TGTGCCAGCAGTTTAATCCCCCCGGGCGCAGGAGGTCGTTTCGGAAAACTGTTTTTT. The encoded protein is CASSLIPPGAGGRFGKLFF.

This chain uses TRBV27 with TRBJ2-1; TRBD2 matches at 7 bases. The CDR3 runs 16 residues. The ends lost 0 bases at V and 2 bases at J; junction bases unmatched: 4. CDR1 and CDR2 (germline): MNHEY, SMNVEV (reference sequence). CDR3 residues: CASSLSAGAAYNEQFF. The CDR3 nucleotides are TGTGCCAGCAGTTTATCTGCGGGAGCAGCCTACAATGAGCAGTTCTTC.

The chain joins TRBV19 to TRBJ2-5; D not certain. Trimming stripped 1 base from V and 3 bases from J, with 6 bases between. Germline values: CDR1 LNHDA, CDR2 SQIVND (reference sequence). The CDR3 totals 13 residues. CDR3 DNA sequence: TGTGCCAGTAGTATAGGTGGAGAAGAGACCCAGTACTTC. Protein: CASSIGGEETQYF.

This chain links TRBV19 with TRBJ2-7; 12 nucleotides match TRBD2. This CDR3 comprises 13 residues. From germline, CDR1 is LNHDA and CDR2 SQIVND (reference sequence). Germline trimming cut 9 bases from V and 2 bases from J; bases unmatched to any gene: 2. CDR3 sequence (DNA): TGTGCCAGCAGACTAGCGGGGGCCTACGAGCAGTACTTC. This gives the protein CASRLAGAYEQYF. Based on the CDR3 plus reference TRBV19 and TRBJ2-7, the full variable domain is DGGITQSPKYLFRKEGQNVTLSCEQNLNHDAMYWYRQDPGQGLRLIYYSQIVNDFQKGDIAEGYSVSREKKESFPLTVTSAQKNPTAFYLCASRLAGAYEQYFGPGTRLTVT.

This clone has a handful of counts. This chain connects TRBV5-1 to TRBJ2-3, with 8 bases matching TRBD2. V shed 5 bases and J 2 bases; nucleotides not matched to a gene: 7. CDR3 length: 15 amino acids. Germline loops: CDR1 SGHRS, CDR2 YFSETQ. CDR3 in amino acids: CASRETGGPTDTQYF. The CDR3, as DNA: TGCGCCAGCAGGGAGACGGGAGGGCCCACAGATACGCAGTATTTT.

This chain links TRBV5-6 with TRBJ2-1; 8 bases are shared with TRBD1. Per germline, CDR1 SGHDT and CDR2 YYEEEE. CDR3 length equals 13 residues. V lost 4 bases to trimming and J lost 6 bases; unmatched junction nucleotides: 3. CDR3 amino acids: CASSLTGVNEQFF. The CDR3 DNA sequence: TGTGCCAGCAGCCTGACAGGGGTCAATGAGCAGTTCTTC.